This is a list of T cell receptor beta chains from one sample in a study of T cell responses to AZD1222 COVID-19 vaccine. The protocol was immunoSEQ multiplex PCR, while the TCRdb copy is restricted to in-frame clones and leaves out a portion. The sample contains about 86,000 clones, approximately 86% of which appear only once. The sequences come from peripheral blood, collected on day 0 of MenACWY control vaccination. The receptors were gathered from an adult in good health. The CDR3 runs from the conserved cysteine through the conserved F or W. The D gene is left open where the match is weak. The listing skips clone size in some rows; elsewhere it reads once, few, many or a size class.

clone_size	v_call	cdr3_length	d_call	j_call	cdr3_nt	cdr3_aa
once	TRBV2	17	.	TRBJ1-3	TGTGCCAGCAGTGAAGCAGGGACGCCCGTCTCTGGAAACACCATATATTTT	CASSEAGTPVSGNTIYF
.	TRBV6-2/TRBV6-3	14	.	TRBJ2-7	TGTGCCAGCAGTTACTCGGGAGGGGGCGACGAGCAGTACTTC	CASSYSGGGDEQYF
.	TRBV2	15	TRBD2	TRBJ2-1	TGTGCCAGCAGCGGACTAGCGGGGGGAACGGGTGAGCAGTTCTTC	CASSGLAGGTGEQFF
.	TRBV3-1/TRBV3-2	11	.	TRBJ2-7	TGTGCCAGCAGCCAAGCGGCCGAGCAGTACTTC	CASSQAAEQYF
.	TRBV5-5	17	.	TRBJ1-4	TGTGCCAGCAGCTTGATGGAGGGGGACAAATTCGGTGAAAAACTGTTTTTT	CASSLMEGDKFGEKLFF
.	TRBV19	14	TRBD1	TRBJ1-2	TGTGCCAGCGAAATATACAGGGGTTCGGATGGCTACACCTTC	CASEIYRGSDGYTF
.	TRBV30	14	.	TRBJ1-3	TGTGCCTGGAGTGTGAAGGGGGCTGGAAACACCATATATTTT	CAWSVKGAGNTIYF
.	TRBV2	11	.	TRBJ2-7	TGTGCCAGCAATTTCTTCTCCGAGCAGTACTTC	CASNFFSEQYF
.	TRBV19	15	.	TRBJ1-5	TGTGCCAGTAGTATTTTGGGACAACCTTTGGAGCCCCAGCATTTT	CASSILGQPLEPQHF
.	TRBV2	12	.	TRBJ1-2	TGTGCCAGCAGTGAGGACATAGGGGGCTACACCTTC	CASSEDIGGYTF
.	TRBV19	11	.	TRBJ2-1	TGTGCCAGTAGTATGGAGGCTGAGCAGTTCTTC	CASSMEAEQFF
.	TRBV28	19	TRBD1	TRBJ1-3	TGTGCCAGCAGCGGACCGGGACAGGGGCCGCGGGCACCTGGAAACACCATATATTTT	CASSGPGQGPRAPGNTIYF
few	TRBV12-2	16	.	TRBJ1-1	TGTGCAAGTCGCTTAGCAATCTTTAGTAAACAGCCGGAAGCTTTCTTT	CASRLAIFSKQPEAFF
.	TRBV6-4	12	.	TRBJ2-1	TGTGCCAGCAGTGACTCTGAGAATGAGCAGTTCTTC	CASSDSENEQFF
medium-sized	TRBV6-2/TRBV6-3	19	TRBD1	TRBJ2-3	TGTGCCAGCAGTTACTCGATAACGGAGGGGGACAGGGCGTGGGATACGCAGTATTTT	CASSYSITEGDRAWDTQYF
.	TRBV5-5	15	TRBD1	TRBJ1-2	TGTGCCAGCCGCTGGGGGGACAGGGGGGCTTATGGCTACACCTTC	CASRWGDRGAYGYTF
.	TRBV4-1	15	.	TRBJ2-3	TGCGCCAGCAGCCCCGCCAGGGAAAACACAGATACGCAGTATTTT	CASSPARENTDTQYF
once	TRBV6-5	13	.	TRBJ1-2	TGTGCCAGCACGAGGCGCGGGAAAGATGGCTACACCTTC	CASTRRGKDGYTF
.	TRBV27	15	TRBD2	TRBJ2-7	TGTGCCAGCAGTTCTGCGGGGGGGGCTCCCTACGAGCAGTACTTC	CASSSAGGAPYEQYF
.	TRBV5-1	14	TRBD1	TRBJ1-5	TGCGCCAGCAGGCCCCACACCGGGACAGGGCATTTGCATTTT	CASRPHTGTGHLHF